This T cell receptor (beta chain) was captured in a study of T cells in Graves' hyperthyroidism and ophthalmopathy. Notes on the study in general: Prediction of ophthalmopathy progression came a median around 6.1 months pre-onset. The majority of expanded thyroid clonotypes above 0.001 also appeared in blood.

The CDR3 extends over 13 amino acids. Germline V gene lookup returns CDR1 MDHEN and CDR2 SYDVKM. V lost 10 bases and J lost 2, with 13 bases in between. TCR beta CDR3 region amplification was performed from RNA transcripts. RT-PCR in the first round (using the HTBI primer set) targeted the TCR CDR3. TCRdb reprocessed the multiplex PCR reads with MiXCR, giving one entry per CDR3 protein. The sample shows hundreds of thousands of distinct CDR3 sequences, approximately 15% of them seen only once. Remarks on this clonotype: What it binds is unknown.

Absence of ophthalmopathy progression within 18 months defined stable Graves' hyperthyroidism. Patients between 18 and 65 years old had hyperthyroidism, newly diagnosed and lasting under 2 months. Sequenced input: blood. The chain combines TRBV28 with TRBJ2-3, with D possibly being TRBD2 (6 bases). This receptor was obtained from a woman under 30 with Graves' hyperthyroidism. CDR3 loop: CAISGLNTDTQYF. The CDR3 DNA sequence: TGTGCCATCTCGGGACTCAACACAGATACGCAGTATTTT.